The present entry profiles one TCR beta chain with its context. RNA in amounts of roughly 0.5 to 1 ug was reverse transcribed with random hexamers. From the immunoSEQ multiplex PCR reads, TCRdb called clonotypes with MiXCR, one entry per CDR3 protein. The table includes 80,000 to 95,000 distinct CDR3 sequences, 94% detected once. High-throughput TCR beta sequencing covered peripheral CD8+ and CD4+ T cells. Through negative isolation, CD4+ and CD8+ T cells were obtained, while TEMRA cells were enriched using FACS. These data are taken from a study of CD8 T cells in Susac syndrome. The V gene lost 3 bases and the J gene lost 8 bases, with 13 bases spanning the gap. This CDR3 has 14 residues. Germline loops: CDR1 MNHEY, CDR2 SMNVEV (reference sequence).

The V call is TRBV27, the J call TRBJ1-4; D possibly corresponds to TRBD1 (5 bases). The sequence derives from a human donor with Susac syndrome. The specimen sequenced was CD8+ T cells from PBMCs. The CDR3 protein is CASSLVGAGEKLFF. For the CDR3, the DNA is TGTGCCAGCAGTTTGGTAGGGGCGGGGGAAAAACTGTTTTTT.